What follows are 5 T cell receptor beta chains derived from one specimen sequenced in a study of monozygotic twins with inflammatory bowel disease. From its re-call of the 5' RACE reads, TCRdb lists each CDR3 protein once, without DNA. This sample's table has around 190,000 distinct CDR3 sequences. Sequencing was carried out using blood. Receptors were obtained from a human donor with ulcerative colitis or Crohn's disease, or a healthy co-twin of an affected twin (not recorded which).

The V call is TRBV19, the J call TRBJ2-7; no DNA is available, so the TRBD1 call from TCRdb remains unchecked. CDR3 length: 15 residues. The germline gives CDR1 LNHDA, CDR2 SQIVND (reference sequence). This CDR3 is CASSRSRGDSYEQYF.

The rearrangement uses TRBV7-9 and TRBJ2-3. Germline loops: CDR1 SEHNR, CDR2 FQNEAQ (reference sequence). The CDR3 covers 12 residues. The CDR3 sequence: CASSLVADTQYF.

This chain links TRBV4-1 with TRBJ1-3; the D call from TCRdb, TRBD1, cannot be confirmed without DNA. This CDR3 is 17 amino acids long. Germline V gene lookup returns CDR1 MGHRA and CDR2 YSYEKL. The CDR3 protein is CASSRQGLVLSGNTIYF.

The J gene is TRBJ1-1, the V gene TRBV6-5; checking the TCRdb D call of TRBD1 is not possible without DNA. Germline values: CDR1 MNHEY, CDR2 SVGAGI. The CDR3 is 15 residues long. CDR3 sequence: CASSYFTGGGTEAFF.

V usage is TRBV20-1 and J usage is TRBJ2-7; there is no DNA to check the TCRdb D call of TRBD1. The CDR3 has 11 residues. CDR1 and CDR2 from the germline V gene are DFQATT and SNEGSKA (reference sequence). The CDR3 sequence: CSAKRGSEQYF.